This passage covers 8 T cell receptor beta chains from one sample sequenced in a study of T cells in Graves' hyperthyroidism and ophthalmopathy. RNA transcripts gave rise to amplified TCR beta CDR3 regions. First-round RT-PCR of the TCR CDR3 relied on the HTBI primer set. MiXCR was run by TCRdb on the multiplex PCR reads, yielding one entry per CDR3 protein. The data contain 45,000 to 60,000 distinct CDR3 sequences, around 48% of them singletons. Source material: blood. These receptors all stem from a young woman with Graves' ophthalmopathy.

The chain has TRBV10-3 and TRBJ2-7; either TRBD1 or TRBD2 may supply D (5 bases each). CDR1 and CDR2 (germline): ENHRY, SYGVKD. Trimming stripped 0 bases from V and 2 bases from J, with 11 bases between. The CDR3 totals 15 residues. CDR3 region: CAISESRDPTYEQYF. As DNA, the CDR3 is TGTGCCATCAGTGAGTCTCGGGACCCCACCTACGAGCAGTACTTC.

This clonotype was counted ten times or more. The CDR3 sequence is CASSYAPGSYNEQFF. The DNA of the CDR3 is TGTGCCAGCAGTTACGCACCAGGGTCCTACAATGAGCAGTTCTTC. The rearrangement uses TRBV6-5 and TRBJ2-1; D is possibly TRBD1 (5 bases). This CDR3 has 15 residues. V was shortened by 2 bases and J by 1 base, with 9 bases between the two germline ends. Germline assignment: CDR1 MNHEY and CDR2 SVGAGI.

Many counts were recorded for this clonotype. The gene calls are TRBV19 and TRBJ1-1; D is ambiguous. V was cut by 8 bases and J by 5 bases, with 15 bases left in between. Germline loops: CDR1 LNHDA, CDR2 SQIVND (reference sequence). The CDR3 covers 13 residues. Written as DNA, the CDR3 is TGTGCCAGTCGCATCGCAGCGGGGACTGAAGCTTTCTTT. Amino acids: CASRIAAGTEAFF.

This clonotype was detected ten times or more. The CDR3 loop reads CASSLAGDYGYTF. CDR3 DNA: TGTGCCAGCAGTTTGGCAGGGGACTATGGCTACACCTTC. The chain is built from TRBV12-3 or TRBV12-4 and TRBJ1-2; tentative D call: TRBD1 (6 bases). This CDR3 contains 13 residues. Trimming shortened V by 3 bases and J by 3 bases, and 8 bases separated the two germline ends.

The chain joins TRBV10-3 to TRBJ1-2; D is unclear. The CDR3 has 10 residues. V was trimmed by 4 bases and J by 12 bases, leaving 9 bases between them. Germline values: CDR1 ENHRY, CDR2 SYGVKD. The CDR3 reads CAISGAGNTF. The CDR3 region has the DNA TGTGCCATCAGTGGGGCTGGAAACACCTTC.

This clonotype was seen many times. The genes are TRBV7-2 and TRBJ2-5; D uncertain. This CDR3 is 13 amino acids long. Germline V gives CDR1 SGHTA, CDR2 FQGNSA. Trimming stripped 3 bases from V and 5 bases from J, with 10 bases between. CDR3 DNA sequence: TGTGCCAGCAGCTTCCAGGCTTGGGAGACCCAGTACTTC. Residues: CASSFQAWETQYF.

This chain joins TRBV7-8 and TRBJ2-6; no definite D call. This CDR3 is 15 amino acids long. Germline V gene lookup returns CDR1 SGHVS and CDR2 FQNEAQ. V lost 5 bases to trimming and J lost 1 base, with 9 bases between them. The CDR3: CASSRMGSGANVLTF. The CDR3 nucleotides read TGTGCCAGCAGCCGAATGGGGTCTGGGGCCAACGTCCTGACTTTC. Drawing the rest from reference TRBV7-8 and TRBJ2-6, the complete variable domain is GAGVSQSPRYKVAKRGQDVALRCDPISGHVSLFWYQQALGQGPEFLTYFQNEAQLDKSGLPSDRFFAERPEGSVSTLKIQRTQQEDSAVYLCASSRMGSGANVLTFGAGSRLTVL.

The CDR3 bases are TGTGCCAGCAGCCAAGAGAGCGGAAGCGCCTACGAGCAGTACTTC. It translates to CASSQESGSAYEQYF. The V gene is TRBV3-1, the J gene TRBJ2-7, with D tentatively TRBD2 (5 bases). The CDR3 is made up of 15 amino acids. CDR1 is LGHDT and CDR2 is YNNKEL in the germline V gene (reference sequence). Trimming cost V 0 bases and J 2 bases, with 11 bases left between them.